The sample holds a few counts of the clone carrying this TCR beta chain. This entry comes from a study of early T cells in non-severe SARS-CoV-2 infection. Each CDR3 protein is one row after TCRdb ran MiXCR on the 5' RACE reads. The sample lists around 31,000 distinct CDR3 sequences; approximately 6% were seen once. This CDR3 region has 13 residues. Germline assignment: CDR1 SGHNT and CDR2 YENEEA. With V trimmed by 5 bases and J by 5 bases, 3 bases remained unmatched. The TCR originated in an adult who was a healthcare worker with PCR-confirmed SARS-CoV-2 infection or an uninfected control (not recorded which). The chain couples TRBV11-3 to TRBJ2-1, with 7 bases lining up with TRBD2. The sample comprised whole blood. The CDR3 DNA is TGTGCCAGCAGCATCCTAGCGGACAATGAGCAGTTCTTC. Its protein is CASSILADNEQFF.